This T cell receptor (beta chain) comes out of a study of T-cell reconstitution after alpha-beta-depleted transplantation in children. It was with unique molecular identifiers that the TCRbeta library was prepared. From the PCR reads, TCRdb called clonotypes with MiXCR, one entry per CDR3 protein. The sample comprises around 400,000 distinct CDR3 sequences, about a tenth of which are singletons, and roughly 6% rests with the top ten. V lost 5 bases, J lost 8 bases, and 24 bases lay in between. The CDR3 length is 17 residues. Germline V lookup: CDR1 SGHAT, CDR2 FQNNGV. The receptor's source is a human donor who donated a stem cell graft to a child with acute myeloid leukemia. The sample here was PBMCs from the stem cell graft donor, taken from the stem cell graft. The gene calls are TRBV11-2 and TRBJ1-4, with a tentative D call TRBD1 (5 bases). As DNA, the CDR3 is TGTGCCAGCAGCGATCCGATTCCACAGGTGGTAGAAGAAAAACTGTTTTTT. Encoded protein: CASSDPIPQVVEEKLFF.